This TCR beta chain was obtained from a study of blood T cells in healthy people across ages. A second PCR of 7 to 11 cycles used a sample-barcoded 5' primer and a J-beta primer mix. TCRdb ran MiXCR on the 5' RACE reads and lists one entry per CDR3 protein. The sample consists of 780,000 or so distinct CDR3 sequences, roughly three fifths of them appearing once. Germline V gene lookup returns CDR1 DFQATT and CDR2 SNEGSKA (reference sequence). V lost 6 bases and J lost 9; bases outside the gene matches: 8. This CDR3 region has 12 residues. The sample consisted of blood. This sequence originates from a man between 35 and 55 years old in good health. The V call is TRBV20-1, the J call TRBJ1-5; 7 bases align to TRBD1. The chain's CDR3 is CSAGGRETPQHF. The CDR3 DNA sequence: TGCAGTGCAGGGGGCAGAGAGACGCCCCAGCATTTT.